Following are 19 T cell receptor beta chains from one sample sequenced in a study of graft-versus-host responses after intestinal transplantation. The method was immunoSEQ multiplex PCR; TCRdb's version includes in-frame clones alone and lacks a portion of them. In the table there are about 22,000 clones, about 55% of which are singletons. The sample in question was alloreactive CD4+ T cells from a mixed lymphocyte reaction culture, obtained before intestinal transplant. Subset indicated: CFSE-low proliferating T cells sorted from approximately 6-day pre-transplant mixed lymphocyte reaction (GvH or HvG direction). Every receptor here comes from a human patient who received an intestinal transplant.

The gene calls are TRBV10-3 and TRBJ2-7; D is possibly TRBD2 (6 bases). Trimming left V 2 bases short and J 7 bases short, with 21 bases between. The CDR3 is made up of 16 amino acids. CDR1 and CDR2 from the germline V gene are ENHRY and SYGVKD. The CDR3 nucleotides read TGTGCCATCAGTGAGGCTGGTGGGTCCCCGGCGGGGGAGCAGTACTTC. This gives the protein CAISEAGGSPAGEQYF.

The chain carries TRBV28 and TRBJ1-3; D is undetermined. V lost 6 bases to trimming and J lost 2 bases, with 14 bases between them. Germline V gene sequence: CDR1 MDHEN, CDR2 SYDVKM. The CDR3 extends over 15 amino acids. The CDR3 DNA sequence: TGTGCCAGCAGGACAAATTGGCTAACTGGAAACACCATATATTTT. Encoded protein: CASRTNWLTGNTIYF.

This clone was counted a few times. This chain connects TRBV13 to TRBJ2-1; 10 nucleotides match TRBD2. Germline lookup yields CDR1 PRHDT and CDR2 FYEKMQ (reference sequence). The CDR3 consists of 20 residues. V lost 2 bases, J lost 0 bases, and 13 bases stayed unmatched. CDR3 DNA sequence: TGTGCCAGCAGCTTATACCCCGGCCCCGAGCGGGAGGGCTCCTACAATGAGCAGTTCTTC. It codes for CASSLYPGPEREGSYNEQFF.

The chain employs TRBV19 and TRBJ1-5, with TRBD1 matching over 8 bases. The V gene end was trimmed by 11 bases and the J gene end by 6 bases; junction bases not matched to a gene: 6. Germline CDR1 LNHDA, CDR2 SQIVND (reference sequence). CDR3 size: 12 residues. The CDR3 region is CAGGQGIQPQHF. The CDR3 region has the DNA TGTGCCGGTGGACAGGGAATTCAGCCCCAGCATTTT.

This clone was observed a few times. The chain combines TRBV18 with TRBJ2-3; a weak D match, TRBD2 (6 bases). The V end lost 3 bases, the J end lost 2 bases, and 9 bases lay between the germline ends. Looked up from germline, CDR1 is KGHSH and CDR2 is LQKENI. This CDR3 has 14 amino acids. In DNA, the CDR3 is TGTGCCAGCTCACCGCCGGGAGTCACAGATACGCAGTATTTT. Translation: CASSPPGVTDTQYF.

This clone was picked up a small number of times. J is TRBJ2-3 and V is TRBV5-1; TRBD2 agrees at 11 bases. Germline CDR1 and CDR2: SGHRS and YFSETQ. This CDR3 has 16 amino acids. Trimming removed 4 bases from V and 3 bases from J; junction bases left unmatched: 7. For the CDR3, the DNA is TGCGCCAGCAGCGTAGCGGGGGGGACTCAGACAGATACGCAGTATTTT. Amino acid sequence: CASSVAGGTQTDTQYF.

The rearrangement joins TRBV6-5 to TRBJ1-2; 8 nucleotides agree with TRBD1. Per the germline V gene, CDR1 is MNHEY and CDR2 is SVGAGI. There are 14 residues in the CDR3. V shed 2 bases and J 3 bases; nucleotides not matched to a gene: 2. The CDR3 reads CASSYDRGYYGYTF. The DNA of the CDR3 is TGTGCCAGCAGTTACGACAGGGGATACTATGGCTACACCTTC.

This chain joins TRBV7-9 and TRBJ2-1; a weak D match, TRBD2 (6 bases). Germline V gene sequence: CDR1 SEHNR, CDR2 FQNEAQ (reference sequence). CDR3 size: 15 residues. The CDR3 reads CAAASRGGSYNEQFF. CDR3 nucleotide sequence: TGTGCAGCAGCTAGTCGTGGGGGGTCCTACAATGAGCAGTTCTTC. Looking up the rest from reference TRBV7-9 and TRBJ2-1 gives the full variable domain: DTGVSQNPRHKITKRGQNVTFRCDPISEHNRLYWYRQTLGQGPEFLTYFQNEAQLEKSRLLSDRFSAERPKGSFSTLEIQRTEQGDSAMYLCAAASRGGSYNEQFFGPGTRLTVL.

Written as DNA, the CDR3 is TGTGCCAGCAGTCCCTCACTCGGACTAAAAGCAGGAGGTACGCAGTATTTT. Amino acids: CASSPSLGLKAGGTQYF. V and J are TRBV7-2 and TRBJ2-3; the D gene is possibly TRBD2 (6 bases). This CDR3 region has 17 residues. The V gene's germline CDR1 is SGHTA and CDR2 FQGNSA. The V end was cut by 6 bases, the J end by 8 bases, with 27 bases between.

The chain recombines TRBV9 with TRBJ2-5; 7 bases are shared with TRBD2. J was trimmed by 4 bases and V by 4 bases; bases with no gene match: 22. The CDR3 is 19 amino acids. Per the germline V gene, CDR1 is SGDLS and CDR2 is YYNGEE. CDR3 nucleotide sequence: TGTGCCAGCAGCCCCCAGCGGGAACCTAGAATCACCGGGGGAGAGACCCAGTACTTC. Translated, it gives CASSPQREPRITGGETQYF.

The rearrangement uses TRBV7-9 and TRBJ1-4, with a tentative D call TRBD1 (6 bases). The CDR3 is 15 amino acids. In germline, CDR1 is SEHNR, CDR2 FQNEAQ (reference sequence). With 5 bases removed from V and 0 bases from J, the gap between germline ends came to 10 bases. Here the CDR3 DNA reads TGTGCCAGCAGCCACCGGACAGCAACTAATGAAAAACTGTTTTTT. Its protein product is CASSHRTATNEKLFF.

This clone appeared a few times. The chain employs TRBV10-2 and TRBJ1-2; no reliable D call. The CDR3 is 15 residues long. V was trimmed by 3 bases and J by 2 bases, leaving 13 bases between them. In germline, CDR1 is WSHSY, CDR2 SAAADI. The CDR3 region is CASSDSRIFNYGYTF. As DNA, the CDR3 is TGCGCCAGCAGTGACAGCAGGATCTTCAACTATGGCTACACCTTC.

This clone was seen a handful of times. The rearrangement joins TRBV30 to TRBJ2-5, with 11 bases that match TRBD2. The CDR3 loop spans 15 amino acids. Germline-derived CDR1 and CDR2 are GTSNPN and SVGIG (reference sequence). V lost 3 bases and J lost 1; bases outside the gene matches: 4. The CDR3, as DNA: TGTGCCTGGAGCCCACTAGCGGGGGTCCAAGAGACCCAGTACTTC. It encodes CAWSPLAGVQETQYF.

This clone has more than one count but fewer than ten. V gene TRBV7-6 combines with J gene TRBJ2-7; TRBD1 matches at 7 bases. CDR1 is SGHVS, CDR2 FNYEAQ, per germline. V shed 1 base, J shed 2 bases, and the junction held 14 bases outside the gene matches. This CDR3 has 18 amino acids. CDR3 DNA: TGTGCCAGCAGCTTAGGCCCGCCGGGACAGATAATTGCCTACGAGCAGTACTTC. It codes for CASSLGPPGQIIAYEQYF.

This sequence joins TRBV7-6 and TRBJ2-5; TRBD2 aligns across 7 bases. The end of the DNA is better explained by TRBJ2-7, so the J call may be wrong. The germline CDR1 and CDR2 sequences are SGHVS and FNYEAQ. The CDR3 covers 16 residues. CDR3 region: CASSLYQRGTAYEQYF. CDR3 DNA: TGTGCCAGCAGCTTGTACCAGCGGGGAACTGCCTACGAGCAGTACTTC.

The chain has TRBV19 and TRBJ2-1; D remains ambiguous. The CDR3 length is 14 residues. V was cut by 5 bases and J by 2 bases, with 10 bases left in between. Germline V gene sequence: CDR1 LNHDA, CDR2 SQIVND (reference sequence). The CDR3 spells CASSPYATYNEQFF. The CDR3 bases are TGTGCCAGTAGTCCCTACGCGACCTACAATGAGCAGTTCTTC.

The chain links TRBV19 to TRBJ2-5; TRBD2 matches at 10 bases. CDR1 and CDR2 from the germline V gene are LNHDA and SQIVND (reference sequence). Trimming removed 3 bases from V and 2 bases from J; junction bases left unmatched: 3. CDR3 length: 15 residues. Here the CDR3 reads CASSMGLALQETQYF. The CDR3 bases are TGTGCCAGTAGTATGGGACTAGCGTTACAAGAGACCCAGTACTTC.

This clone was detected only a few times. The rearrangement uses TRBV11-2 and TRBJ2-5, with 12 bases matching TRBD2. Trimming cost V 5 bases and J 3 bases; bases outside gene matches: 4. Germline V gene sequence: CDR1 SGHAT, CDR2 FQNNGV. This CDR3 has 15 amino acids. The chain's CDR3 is CASSPWTSGEETQYF. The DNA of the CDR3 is TGTGCCAGCAGCCCTTGGACTAGCGGGGAAGAGACCCAGTACTTC.

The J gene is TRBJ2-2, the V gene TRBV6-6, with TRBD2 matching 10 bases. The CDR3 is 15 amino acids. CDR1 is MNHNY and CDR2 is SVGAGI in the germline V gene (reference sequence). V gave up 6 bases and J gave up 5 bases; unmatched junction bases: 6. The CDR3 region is CASRSSGGPTGELFF. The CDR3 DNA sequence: TGTGCCAGCAGATCTAGCGGGGGCCCTACCGGGGAGCTGTTTTTT.